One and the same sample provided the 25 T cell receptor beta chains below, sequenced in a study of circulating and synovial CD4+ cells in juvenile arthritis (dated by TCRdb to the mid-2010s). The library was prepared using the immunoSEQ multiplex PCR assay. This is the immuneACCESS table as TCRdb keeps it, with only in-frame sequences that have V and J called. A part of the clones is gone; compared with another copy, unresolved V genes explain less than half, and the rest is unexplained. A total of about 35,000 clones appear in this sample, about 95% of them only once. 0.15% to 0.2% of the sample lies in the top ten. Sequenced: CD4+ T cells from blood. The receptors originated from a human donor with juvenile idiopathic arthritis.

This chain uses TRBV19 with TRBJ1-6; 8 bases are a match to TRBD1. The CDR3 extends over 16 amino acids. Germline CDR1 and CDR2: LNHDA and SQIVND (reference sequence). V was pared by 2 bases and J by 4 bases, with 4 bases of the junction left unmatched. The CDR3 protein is CASSITGGLYNSPLHF. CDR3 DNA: TGTGCCAGTAGTATAACAGGGGGACTTTATAATTCACCCCTCCACTTT.

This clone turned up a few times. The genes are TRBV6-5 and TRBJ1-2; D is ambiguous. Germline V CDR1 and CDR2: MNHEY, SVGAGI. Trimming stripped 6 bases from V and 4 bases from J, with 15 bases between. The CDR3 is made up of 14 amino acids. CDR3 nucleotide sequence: TGTGCCAGCAGGGTCGAATATGGCCCCTATGGCTACACCTTC. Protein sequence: CASRVEYGPYGYTF.

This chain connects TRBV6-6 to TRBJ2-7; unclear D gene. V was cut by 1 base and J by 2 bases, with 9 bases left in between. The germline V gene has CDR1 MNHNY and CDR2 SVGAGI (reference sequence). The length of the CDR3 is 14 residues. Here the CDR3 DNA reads TGTGCCAGCAGTTACTTACAGACCGCCTACGAGCAGTACTTC. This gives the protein CASSYLQTAYEQYF.

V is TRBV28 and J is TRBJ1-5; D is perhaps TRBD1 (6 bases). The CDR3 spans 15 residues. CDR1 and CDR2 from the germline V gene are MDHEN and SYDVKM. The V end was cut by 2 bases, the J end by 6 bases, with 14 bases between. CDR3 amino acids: CASSLDIGGRQPQHF. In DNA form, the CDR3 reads TGTGCCAGCAGTTTAGACATCGGGGGGCGTCAGCCCCAGCATTTT.

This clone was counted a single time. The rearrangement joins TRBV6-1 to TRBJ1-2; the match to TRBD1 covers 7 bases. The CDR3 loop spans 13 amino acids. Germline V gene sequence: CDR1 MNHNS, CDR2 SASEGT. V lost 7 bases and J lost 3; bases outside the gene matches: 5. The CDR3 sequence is CASTPGTDYGYTF. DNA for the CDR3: TGTGCCAGCACCCCCGGGACAGACTATGGCTACACCTTC.

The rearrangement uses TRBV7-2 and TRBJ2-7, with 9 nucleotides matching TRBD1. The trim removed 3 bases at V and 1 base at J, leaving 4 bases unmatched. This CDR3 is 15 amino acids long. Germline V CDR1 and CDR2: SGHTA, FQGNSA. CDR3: CASSFGGQGSYEQYF. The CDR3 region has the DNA TGTGCCAGCAGCTTCGGAGGACAGGGGTCCTACGAGCAGTACTTC.

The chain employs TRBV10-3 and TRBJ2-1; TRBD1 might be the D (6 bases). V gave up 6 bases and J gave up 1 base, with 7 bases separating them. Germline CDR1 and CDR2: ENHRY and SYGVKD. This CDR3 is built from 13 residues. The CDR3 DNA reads TGTGCCATCAGACAGGGTTCCTACAATGAGCAGTTCTTC. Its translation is CAIRQGSYNEQFF.

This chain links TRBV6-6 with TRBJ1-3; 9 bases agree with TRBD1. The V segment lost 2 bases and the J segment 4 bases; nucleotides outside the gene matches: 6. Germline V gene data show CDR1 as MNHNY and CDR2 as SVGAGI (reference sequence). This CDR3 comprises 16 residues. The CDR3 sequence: CASSYTAGTGGNTIYF. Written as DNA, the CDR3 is TGTGCCAGCAGTTACACCGCTGGGACAGGGGGAAACACCATATATTTT.

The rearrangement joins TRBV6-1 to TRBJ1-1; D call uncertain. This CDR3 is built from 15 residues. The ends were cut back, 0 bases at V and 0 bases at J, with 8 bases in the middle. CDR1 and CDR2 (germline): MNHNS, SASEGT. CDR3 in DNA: TGTGCCAGCAGTGAAGCGCTAGCAGTGAACACTGAAGCTTTCTTT. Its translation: CASSEALAVNTEAFF.

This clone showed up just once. The CDR3: CASKGQDYGYTF. The DNA for the CDR3 is TGTGCCAGCAAGGGACAGGACTATGGCTACACCTTC. The chain recombines TRBV7-2 with TRBJ1-2; 8 bases map to TRBD1. The trim removed 7 bases at V and 3 bases at J, leaving 1 base unmatched. The CDR3 is made up of 12 amino acids. Looked up from germline, CDR1 is SGHTA and CDR2 is FQGNSA.

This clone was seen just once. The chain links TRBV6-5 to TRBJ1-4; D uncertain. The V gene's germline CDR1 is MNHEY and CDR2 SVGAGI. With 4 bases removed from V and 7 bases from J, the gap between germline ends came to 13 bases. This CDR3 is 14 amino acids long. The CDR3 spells CASSSHTWSEKLFF. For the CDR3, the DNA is TGTGCCAGCAGTTCCCACACATGGAGTGAAAAACTGTTTTTT.

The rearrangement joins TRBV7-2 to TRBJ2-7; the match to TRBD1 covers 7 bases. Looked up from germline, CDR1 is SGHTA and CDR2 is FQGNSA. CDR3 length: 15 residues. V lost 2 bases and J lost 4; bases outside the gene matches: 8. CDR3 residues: CASSLYPGQIYEQYF. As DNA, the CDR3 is TGTGCCAGCAGCTTATACCCGGGACAGATATACGAGCAGTACTTC.

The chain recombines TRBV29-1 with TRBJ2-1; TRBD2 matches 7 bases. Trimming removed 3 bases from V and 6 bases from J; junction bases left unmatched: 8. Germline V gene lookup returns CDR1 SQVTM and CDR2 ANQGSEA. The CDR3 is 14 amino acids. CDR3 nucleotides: TGCAGCGTTGATGCGGGACTAAAGTCCAATGAGCAGTTCTTC. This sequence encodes CSVDAGLKSNEQFF.

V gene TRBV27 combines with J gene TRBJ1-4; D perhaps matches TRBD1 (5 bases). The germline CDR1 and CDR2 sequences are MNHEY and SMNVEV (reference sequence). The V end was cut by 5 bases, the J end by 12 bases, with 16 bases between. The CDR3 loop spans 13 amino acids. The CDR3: CASSLGAPTQLFF. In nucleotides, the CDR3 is TGTGCCAGCAGTCTAGGGGCCCCGACGCAACTGTTTTTT.

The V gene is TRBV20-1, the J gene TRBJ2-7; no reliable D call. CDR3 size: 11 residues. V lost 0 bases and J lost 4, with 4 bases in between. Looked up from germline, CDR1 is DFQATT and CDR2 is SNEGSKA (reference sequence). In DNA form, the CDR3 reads TGCAGTGCTAGAGACAGTTACGAGCAGTACTTC. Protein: CSARDSYEQYF.

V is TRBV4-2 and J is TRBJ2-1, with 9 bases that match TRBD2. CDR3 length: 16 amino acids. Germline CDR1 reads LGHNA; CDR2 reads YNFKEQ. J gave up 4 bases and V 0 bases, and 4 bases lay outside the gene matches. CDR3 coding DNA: TGTGCCAGCAGCCAAGAACTAGCGGGCGGATACAATGAGCAGTTCTTC. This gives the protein CASSQELAGGYNEQFF.

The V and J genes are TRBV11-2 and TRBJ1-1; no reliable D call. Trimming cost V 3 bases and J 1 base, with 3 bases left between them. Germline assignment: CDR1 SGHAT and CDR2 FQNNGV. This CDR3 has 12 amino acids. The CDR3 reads CASSFQNTEAFF. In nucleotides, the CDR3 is TGTGCCAGCAGCTTCCAGAACACTGAAGCTTTCTTT.

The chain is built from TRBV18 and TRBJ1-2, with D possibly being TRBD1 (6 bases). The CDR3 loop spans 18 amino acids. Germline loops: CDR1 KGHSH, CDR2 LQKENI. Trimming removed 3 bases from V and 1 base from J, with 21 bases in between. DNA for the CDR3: TGTGCCAGCTCACCCTCCCACGGGGGGCTGGGGGTTAACTATGGCTACACCTTC. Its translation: CASSPSHGGLGVNYGYTF.

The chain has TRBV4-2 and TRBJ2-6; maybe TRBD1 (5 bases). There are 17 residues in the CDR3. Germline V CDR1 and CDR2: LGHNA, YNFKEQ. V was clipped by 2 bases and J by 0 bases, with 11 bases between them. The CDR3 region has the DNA TGTGCCAGCAGCCAACCGACAGTATACTCTGGGGCCAACGTCCTGACTTTC. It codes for CASSQPTVYSGANVLTF.

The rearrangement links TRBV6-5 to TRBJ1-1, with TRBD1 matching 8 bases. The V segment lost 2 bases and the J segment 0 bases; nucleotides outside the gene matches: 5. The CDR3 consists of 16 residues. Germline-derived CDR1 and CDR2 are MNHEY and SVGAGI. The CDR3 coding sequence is TGTGCCAGCAGTTACGGGACAGGTGGGGTGAACACTGAAGCTTTCTTT. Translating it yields CASSYGTGGVNTEAFF.

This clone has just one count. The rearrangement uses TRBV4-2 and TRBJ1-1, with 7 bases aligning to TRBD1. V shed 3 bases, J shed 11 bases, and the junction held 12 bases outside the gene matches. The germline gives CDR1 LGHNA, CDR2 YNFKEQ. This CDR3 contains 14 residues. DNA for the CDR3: TGTGCCAGCAGCCATCCTGAGACAGGGCGAGAGGCTTTCTTT. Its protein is CASSHPETGREAFF.

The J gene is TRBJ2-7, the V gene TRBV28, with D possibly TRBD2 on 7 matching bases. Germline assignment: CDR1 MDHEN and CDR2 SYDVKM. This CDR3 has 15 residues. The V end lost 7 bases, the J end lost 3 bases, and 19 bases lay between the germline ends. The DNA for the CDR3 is TGTGCCAGCACTCCTCGGGGGGCCTCCTTCTACGAGCAGTACTTC. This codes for CASTPRGASFYEQYF.

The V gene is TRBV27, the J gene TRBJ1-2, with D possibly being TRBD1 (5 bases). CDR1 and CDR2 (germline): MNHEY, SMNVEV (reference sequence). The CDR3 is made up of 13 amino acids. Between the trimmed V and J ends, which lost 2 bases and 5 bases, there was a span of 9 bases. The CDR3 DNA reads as TGTGCCAGCAGTTTAGCGGGGGGATATGGCTACACCTTC. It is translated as CASSLAGGYGYTF.

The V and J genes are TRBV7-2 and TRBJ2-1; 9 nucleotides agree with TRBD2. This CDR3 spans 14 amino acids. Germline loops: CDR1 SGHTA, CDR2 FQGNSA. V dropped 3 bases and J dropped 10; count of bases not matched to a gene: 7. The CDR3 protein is CASSFGGGAKEQFF. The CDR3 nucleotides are TGTGCCAGCAGCTTTGGCGGGGGGGCAAAGGAGCAGTTCTTC.

Here the CDR3 DNA reads TGTGCCAGTACCCCGACAGGGGGATATGGCTACACCTTC. Amino acid sequence: CASTPTGGYGYTF. The genes are TRBV19 and TRBJ1-2, with 9 bases matching TRBD1. Germline V gene sequence: CDR1 LNHDA, CDR2 SQIVND (reference sequence). J gave up 5 bases and V 7 bases, and 5 bases lay outside the gene matches. The CDR3 is made up of 13 amino acids.